The clone carrying this TCR beta chain was observed a few times. Its antigen is unidentified. The data were taken from a study of cytomegalovirus exposure and HLA in healthy donors. Study at large: An earlier analysis identified 100 million to 130 million unique TCR beta sequences in 150 million to 200 million T cells. Around 77% of more than 300 genotyped donors fell in the Caucasian-associated ancestry cluster.

Whole-study findings and limits: Highly shared variants forming one cluster were likely a sequencing artifact. Prior analysis indicated that the majority of TCR beta V segments exhibited productivity approximately 87% or approximately 30% of the time.

13 Jbeta primers and 60 Vbeta primers were used for the PCR. Method: immunoSEQ multiplex PCR; TCRdb's copy keeps in-frame clones and lacks some. The repertoire holds fewer than 200,000 clones, approximately 84% seen once, with about 1% in the top ten. Losses at the gene ends were 5 bases for V and 6 bases for J; bases not matched to a gene: 6. This CDR3 region has 13 residues. CDR1 and CDR2 (germline): SNHLY, FYNNEI. The chain couples TRBV2 to TRBJ1-2, with TRBD1 matching 7 bases. The receptor's source is a man aged 30-40 years in good health and CMV-seronegative. The sequenced material came from PBMCs. CDR3 DNA: TGTGCCAGCAGTAGACAGGGTCCCAATGGCTACACCTTC. Its translation: CASSRQGPNGYTF.